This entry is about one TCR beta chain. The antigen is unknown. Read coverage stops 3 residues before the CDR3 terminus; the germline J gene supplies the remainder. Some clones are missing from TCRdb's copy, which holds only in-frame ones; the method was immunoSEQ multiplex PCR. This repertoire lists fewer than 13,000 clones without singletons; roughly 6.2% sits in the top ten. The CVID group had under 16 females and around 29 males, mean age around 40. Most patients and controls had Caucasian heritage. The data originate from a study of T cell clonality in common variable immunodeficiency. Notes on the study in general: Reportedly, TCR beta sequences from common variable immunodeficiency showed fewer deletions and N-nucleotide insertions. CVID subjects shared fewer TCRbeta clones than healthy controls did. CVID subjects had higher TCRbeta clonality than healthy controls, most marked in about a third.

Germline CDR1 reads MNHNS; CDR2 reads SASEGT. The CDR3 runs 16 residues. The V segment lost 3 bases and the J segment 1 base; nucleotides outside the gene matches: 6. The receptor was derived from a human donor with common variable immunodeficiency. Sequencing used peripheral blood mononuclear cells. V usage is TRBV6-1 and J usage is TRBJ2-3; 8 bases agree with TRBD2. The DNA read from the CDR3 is TGTGCCAGCAGTGATATTTGGCGGGGGGGCACAGATACG. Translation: CASSDIWRGGTDT. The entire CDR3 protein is CASSDIWRGGTDTQYF.